These T cell receptor beta chains were read from a single sample in a study of T-cell memory formation after mild COVID-19. One entry per CDR3 protein, called by TCRdb with MiXCR from the 5' RACE reads. The sample carries about 500,000 distinct CDR3 sequences, around 21% recorded once. The source material was PBMCs or a T cell subset sorted from them (not recorded which). Receptors were obtained from an adult woman who had mild COVID-19 (a few samples of this study predate the infection). Cell type and time point are not known. Each CDR3 is given with its conserved first and last residue. A D gene is named only where the DNA matches it firmly. Clone size appears in some rows only: once, few, many, or a class for an expanded clone.

v_call	j_call	clone_size	d_call	cdr3_nt	cdr3_aa
TRBV5-1	TRBJ2-7	few	-	TGCGCCAGCAGCTTGGTTGGGGGCCCCCACGAGCAGTACTTC	CASSLVGGPHEQYF
TRBV19	TRBJ2-7	-	TRBD2	TGTGCCAGTAGTGTTAGCGGGGCCTCCTACGAGCAGTACTTC	CASSVSGASYEQYF
TRBV4-3	TRBJ2-5	-	TRBD2	TGCGCCAGCAGCACCAGCTCTCCGGGACTAGCGGGGGAGACCCAGTACTTC	CASSTSSPGLAGETQYF
TRBV5-1	TRBJ2-2	few	-	TGCGCCAGCAGCCCTCGAGAGGGCCACACCGGGGAGCTGTTTTTT	CASSPREGHTGELFF
TRBV9	TRBJ2-2	-	-	TGTGCCAGCAGCGTAGCTGGGGACGGGGGTTGGGGCACCGGGGAGCTGTTTTTT	CASSVAGDGGWGTGELFF
TRBV12-3/TRBV12-4	TRBJ1-2	few	TRBD1	TGTGCCAGCAGCCAAAGACAGGGGTATGGCTACACCTTC	CASSQRQGYGYTF
TRBV5-8	TRBJ2-1	few	TRBD1	TGTGCCAGCAGCTTGGGTGACAGGGGACCTTCCTACAATGAGCAGTTCTTC	CASSLGDRGPSYNEQFF
TRBV7-6	TRBJ2-4	few	-	TGTGCCAGCAGTCCGAGTAGGGGCGCCAAAAACATTCAGTACTTC	CASSPSRGAKNIQYF
TRBV9	TRBJ2-5	few	-	TGTGCCAGCAGCGGGAGTCTACAAGAGACCCAGTACTTC	CASSGSLQETQYF
TRBV30	TRBJ2-1	-	TRBD2	TGTGCCTGGAGTGAGCCGCTAGCGGGTACGCAGTTCTTC	CAWSEPLAGTQFF
TRBV23-1	TRBJ2-2	-	-	TGCGCCAGCAGTCTTACGGTCAGGGACACCGGGGAGCTGTTTTTT	CASSLTVRDTGELFF
TRBV15	TRBJ2-3	few	-	TGTGCCACCAGCAGAGGATACACAGATACGCAGTATTTT	CATSRGYTDTQYF
TRBV5-1	TRBJ1-1	few	-	TGCGCCAGCAGCCCACGGCCCAATTTGAACACTGAAGCTTTCTTT	CASSPRPNLNTEAFF
TRBV5-5	TRBJ2-7	many	-	TGTGCCAGCAGCTTGCCCCCTGAGGACGAGCAGTACTTC	CASSLPPEDEQYF
TRBV6-4	TRBJ2-6	few	-	TGTGCCAGCAGTGACGTGGATGGGGCCAACGTCCTGACTTTC	CASSDVDGANVLTF
TRBV18	TRBJ2-6	-	TRBD1	TGTGCCAGCTCACCGGGACAGCCCCTCACCGGGGCCAACGTCCTGACTTTC	CASSPGQPLTGANVLTF
TRBV7-2	TRBJ2-1	many	TRBD2	TGTGCCAGCAGCTATACGACTAGCGGGGCATCCTACAATGAGCAGTTCTTC	CASSYTTSGASYNEQFF
TRBV12-3/TRBV12-4	TRBJ2-3	-	-	TGTGCCAGCAGTTTGAGGGACATCACAGATACGCAGTATTTT	CASSLRDITDTQYF
TRBV6-1	TRBJ2-7	few	-	TGTGCCAGCAGTGAATACACGAAGCAGTACTTC	CASSEYTKQYF
TRBV6-6	TRBJ1-2	few	-	TGTGCCAGCAGTTACAAGGGGAGGTGGGATGGCTACACCTTC	CASSYKGRWDGYTF
TRBV5-6	TRBJ2-7	-	-	TGTGCCACCCAATCCAACCCCACAGGATCCTCCTCCTACGAGCAGTACTTC	CATQSNPTGSSSYEQYF
TRBV5-1	TRBJ2-7	-	TRBD2	TGCGCCAGCAGCGGGGCCCTAACTAGCGGGAGGAACTACGAGCAGTACTTC	CASSGALTSGRNYEQYF
TRBV3-1	TRBJ1-1	once	-	TGTGCCAGCAGCCATGCAGACAGAATCGGCACTGAAGCTTTCTTT	CASSHADRIGTEAFF
TRBV24-1	TRBJ2-1	-	TRBD2	TGTGCCACCAGTGATTTGCAGCCCAGCGGGGGAGGCTCCTACAATGAGCAGTTCTTC	CATSDLQPSGGGSYNEQFF
TRBV5-1	TRBJ2-1	-	TRBD2	TGCGCCAGCAGCCCCGGGACCCTTGAACCGGGACTAGCTTGGGGTGAGCAGTTCTTC	CASSPGTLEPGLAWGEQFF